This TCR beta chain was identified during a study of cytomegalovirus exposure and HLA in healthy donors. CDR3 length equals 14 residues. Germline lookup yields CDR1 LNHNV and CDR2 YYDKDF (reference sequence). Germline trimming cut 3 bases from V and 4 bases from J; bases unmatched to any gene: 6. The count of this clone is one. What it binds is unknown. 13 Jbeta primers and 60 Vbeta primers were used for the PCR. Only in-frame clones appear in the TCRdb table, and some are missing; sequencing was by immunoSEQ multiplex PCR. The table lists about 73,000 clones, roughly two thirds of them singletons, with 6.9% in the top ten. Whole-study findings and limits: The CMV antigen specificity of a few CMV-associated chains was confirmed through in vitro analysis.

The specimen was PBMCs. The chain links TRBV15 to TRBJ2-7, with 7 bases that match TRBD1. The sequence was collected from a woman aged 45-65 years in good health and CMV-seropositive. CDR3 nucleotide sequence: TGTGCCACCAGCAGGTCGGGACAGCTATACGAGCAGTACTTC. Translating gives CATSRSGQLYEQYF.